Presented here are 16 T cell receptor beta chains from one specimen sequenced in a study of blood T cells in healthy people across ages. Primed by a sample-barcoded 5' primer and a J-beta primer mix, a second PCR proceeded for 7 to 11 cycles. TCRdb itself ran the 5' RACE reads through MiXCR, one entry per CDR3 protein. The sample yields fewer than 1.5 million distinct CDR3 sequences, 42% seen once. Sequencing was performed on blood. All receptors come from a woman aged 18-30 years in good health.

This clonotype appeared a single time. This chain joins TRBV20-1 and TRBJ2-3; 14 bases are a match to TRBD2. Germline CDR1 DFQATT, CDR2 SNEGSKA (reference sequence). The CDR3 consists of 17 residues. V was pared by 3 bases and J by 2 bases, with 7 bases of the junction left unmatched. CDR3 nucleotide sequence: TGCAGTGCTAGCCCAGGGACTAGCGGGAGCGCCACAGATACGCAGTATTTT. Translated: CSASPGTSGSATDTQYF.

The chain is built from TRBV10-3 and TRBJ1-6; 11 bases line up with TRBD1. Germline CDR1 is ENHRY and CDR2 is SYGVKD. The CDR3 runs to 15 residues. V lost 2 bases to trimming and J lost 6 bases; unmatched junction nucleotides: 0. The CDR3 is CAISEGTGGNSPLHF. The CDR3 DNA is TGTGCCATCAGTGAGGGGACAGGGGGTAATTCACCCCTCCACTTT.

The chain couples TRBV28 to TRBJ1-2; 7 bases agree with TRBD1. V lost 6 bases to trimming and J lost 8 bases; unmatched junction nucleotides: 12. The CDR3 is 14 residues long. Germline values: CDR1 MDHEN, CDR2 SYDVKM. The CDR3: CASRRQGGKGGYTF. CDR3 bases: TGTGCCAGCAGGCGACAGGGAGGCAAGGGAGGCTACACCTTC.

The genes are TRBV4-2 and TRBJ2-5, with 9 positions matching TRBD1. Germline-derived CDR1 and CDR2 are LGHNA and YNFKEQ. J was trimmed by 2 bases and V by 6 bases; bases with no gene match: 13. This CDR3 has 17 amino acids. This chain's CDR3 is CASRQLTGQGVQETQYF. The CDR3 region has the DNA TGTGCCAGCAGGCAACTTACGGGACAGGGTGTTCAAGAGACCCAGTACTTC.

This clonotype has just a few counts. CDR3 sequence (DNA): TGTGCCAGCAGTTTCCCTACCCTCGGCTATGGCTACACCTTC. Protein sequence: CASSFPTLGYGYTF. V is TRBV12-3 or TRBV12-4 and J is TRBJ1-2; D gene uncertain. The CDR3 contains 14 residues. Trimming removed 3 bases from V and 4 bases from J, with 12 bases in between.

This chain links TRBV5-1 with TRBJ2-1, with D perhaps matching TRBD2 (5 bases). CDR3 length: 14 amino acids. CDR1 and CDR2 from the germline V gene are SGHRS and YFSETQ. The V and J ends lost 6 bases and 5 bases respectively, with 15 bases between them. CDR3 bases: TGCGCCAGCACCCTGAGGGCCGGGAACAATGAGCAGTTCTTC. Its protein is CASTLRAGNNEQFF.

The chain uses TRBV18 and TRBJ2-1; D remains unclear. With 3 bases removed from V and 0 bases from J, the gap between germline ends came to 9 bases. The germline gives CDR1 KGHSH, CDR2 LQKENI. The length of the CDR3 is 15 residues. CDR3 sequence reads: CASSPDVDSYNEQFF. The DNA for the CDR3 is TGTGCCAGCTCACCCGACGTAGACTCCTACAATGAGCAGTTCTTC.

The CDR3 loop reads CSVGTGTLHTEAFF. CDR3 sequence (DNA): TGCAGCGTGGGGACCGGGACACTTCACACTGAAGCTTTCTTT. The chain employs TRBV29-1 and TRBJ1-1; D perhaps matches TRBD1 (6 bases). The CDR3 spans 14 residues. Trimming took 6 bases from V and 3 from J, leaving 17 bases between them. Germline loops: CDR1 SQVTM, CDR2 ANQGSEA.

The chain uses TRBV12-3 or TRBV12-4 and TRBJ2-5; D is perhaps TRBD1 (5 bases). V shed 3 bases and J shed 3 bases, with 11 bases lying between them. This CDR3 region has 14 residues. The CDR3 DNA is TGTGCCAGCAGTTTGGAGTGGGGCGAAGAGACCCAGTACTTC. It codes for CASSLEWGEETQYF.

The chain couples TRBV12-3 or TRBV12-4 to TRBJ2-5, with D tentatively TRBD2 (6 bases). Trimming cost V 4 bases and J 4 bases, with 22 bases left between them. The CDR3 extends over 17 amino acids. The CDR3 here is CASSWGDLSGWGETQYF. The CDR3 coding sequence is TGTGCCAGCAGTTGGGGAGATTTAAGCGGGTGGGGAGAGACCCAGTACTTC.

Only a few counts were recorded for this clonotype. This rearrangement joins TRBV6-5 to TRBJ1-2, with TRBD1 matching over 10 bases. Losses at the gene ends were 7 bases for V and 7 bases for J; bases not matched to a gene: 6. Germline CDR1 and CDR2: MNHEY and SVGAGI. The CDR3 is 13 amino acids. The CDR3 protein is CASNRDRGSGYTF. In DNA, the CDR3 is TGTGCCAGCAACCGGGACAGGGGCTCTGGCTACACCTTC.

This sequence joins TRBV20-1 and TRBJ2-1; 10 bases map to TRBD1. CDR1 and CDR2 from the germline V gene are DFQATT and SNEGSKA (reference sequence). Trimming at V came to 2 bases and at J to 10 bases, leaving 8 bases not matched to a gene. The CDR3 totals 14 residues. Written as DNA, the CDR3 is TGCAGTGCTAGAAGCGACAGGGGGCGTTTCGAGCAGTTCTTC. This encodes CSARSDRGRFEQFF.

This chain joins TRBV6-1 and TRBJ1-4, with 8 bases matching TRBD1. The CDR3 loop spans 14 amino acids. The ends lost 5 bases at V and 6 bases at J; junction bases unmatched: 5. Per germline, CDR1 MNHNS and CDR2 SASEGT. The CDR3 nucleotides are TGTGCCAGCAGTTATCAGGGGGCAGATGAAAAACTGTTTTTT. Its translation is CASSYQGADEKLFF.

This clonotype has only a few counts. The CDR3 loop is CASLGLAGGLDTQYF. The CDR3, as DNA: TGTGCCAGCTTGGGACTAGCGGGAGGGCTGGATACGCAGTATTTT. The chain links TRBV12-3 or TRBV12-4 to TRBJ2-3; 16 positions agree with TRBD2. The CDR3 is 15 amino acids. V lost 8 bases and J lost 6; bases outside the gene matches: 5.

The chain is built from TRBV27 and TRBJ2-2; D remains ambiguous. Trimming stripped 7 bases from V and 7 bases from J, with 10 bases between. Germline-derived CDR1 and CDR2 are MNHEY and SMNVEV (reference sequence). The CDR3 covers 12 residues. The chain's CDR3 is CASTWGNGELFF. The CDR3 DNA follows: TGTGCCAGCACCTGGGGTAACGGGGAGCTGTTTTTT.

J is TRBJ2-7 and V is TRBV7-2; 8 positions match TRBD2. Germline CDR1 is SGHTA and CDR2 is FQGNSA. Trimming took 5 bases from V and 0 from J; bases not matched to a gene: 6. The CDR3 has 15 residues. CDR3 nucleotides: TGTGCCAGCAGCCAGCAGCGGGGGAGCTCCTACGAGCAGTACTTC. As protein: CASSQQRGSSYEQYF. The variable domain in full, with the rest retrieved from reference TRBV7-2 and TRBJ2-7, is GAGVSQSPSNKVTEKGKDVELRCDPISGHTALYWYRQSLGQGLEFLIYFQGNSAPDKSGLPSDRFSAERTGGSVSTLTIQRTQQEDSAVYLCASSQQRGSSYEQYFGPGTRLTVT.